This TCR beta chain is drawn from a study of post-analysis software for immune sequencing data. As concerns this clonotype: What it binds is unknown.

Whole-study results and caveats: TRBV5-6, TRBV5-1 and TRBV20-1 belonged to a set of about 5 TRBV segments that were more frequent in patients than controls.

Included in the TCR beta cDNA libraries were unique molecular identifiers. TCRdb reprocessed the PCR reads via MiXCR and lists one record per CDR3 protein. The profile shows roughly 800,000 distinct CDR3 sequences, roughly 50% of them singletons. This CDR3 is built from 13 residues. Germline CDR1 and CDR2: DFQATT and SNEGSKA (reference sequence). The germline V and J ends were trimmed by 1 base and 2 bases, with 9 bases remaining between them. Sequenced material: blood. The rearrangement links TRBV20-1 to TRBJ2-7, with TRBD2 as a possible D gene (5 bases). The sequence was obtained from a girl aged 5-17 years with multiple sclerosis. In DNA form, the CDR3 reads TGCAGTGCTAGAGCGGGGTGGACCTACGAGCAGTACTTC. It translates to CSARAGWTYEQYF.